The TCR beta chain under discussion was sequenced for a study of PD-1 blockade in classical Hodgkin lymphoma. Whole-study results and caveats: Whoever responded completely had baseline diversity much like that seen in newly diagnosed patients. Why repertoires differed is undefined; disease activity or prior therapy possibly contributed.

Generated by immunoSEQ multiplex PCR, the TCRdb table keeps only in-frame clones and is missing some. This table has fewer than 25,000 clones, roughly 80% appearing once. This clone appeared once. Its specificity is not known. Germline assignment: CDR1 SSHAT and CDR2 FNYEAQ (reference sequence). V lost 4 bases to trimming and J lost 6 bases; unmatched junction nucleotides: 8. The CDR3 totals 16 residues. The time point denotes: cycle 4 day 1 (C4D1), after five to seven weeks of nivolumab. Following autologous stem cell transplantation, relapse occurred in every patient, and exposure to brentuximab vedotin varied.

The sequencing used peripheral blood mononuclear cells (PBMCs), collected before the fourth cycle of nivolumab. This chain links TRBV7-7 with TRBJ2-5; 13 bases match TRBD2. This receptor was taken from a human donor with classical Hodgkin lymphoma. The CDR3 spells CASSSLGLAGEKTQYF. CDR3 DNA: TGTGCCAGCAGCTCCCTCGGACTAGCGGGGGAAAAGACCCAGTACTTC.